The present TCR beta chain was sequenced within a study of T cells expressing NK-cell markers. The CDR3 spans 15 residues. Germline CDR1 reads MGHRA; CDR2 reads YSYEKL. TCRdb re-called the 5' RACE reads; one entry per CDR3 protein, DNA not given. The record lists 350,000 to 400,000 distinct CDR3 sequences, of which the ten most abundant hold around 10%. V usage is TRBV4-1 and J usage is TRBJ2-1; TCRdb indicates TRBD2, and absent DNA this call remains unverified. The sequenced material came from blood T cells: a sorted CD56 or NKG2C T cell subset, CD4+ or CD8+ T cells, or bulk PBMC T cells (not recorded which). This receptor was identified in a woman aged 50 to 60 in good health. CDR3 in amino acids: CASSFPSGYYNEQFF.